Sequencing of this TCR beta chain was carried out in a study of T cells in Graves' hyperthyroidism and ophthalmopathy. Looking at the study overall: The blood sample was taken at first diagnosis, before treatment began. Findings and limits, study-wide: Most clonotypes expanded in thyroid above 0.001 were likewise present in blood. For ophthalmopathy, model prediction preceded onset by a median roughly 6.3 months.

RNA transcripts served as the template for amplifying TCR beta CDR3 regions. The HTBI set primed first-round TCR CDR3 RT-PCR. TCRdb analysed the multiplex PCR reads with MiXCR anew, one entry per CDR3 protein. Among about 600,000 distinct CDR3 sequences listed, 16% were seen once. This clonotype was observed many times. Its specificity is unknown. Based on clinical symptoms, serum thyroxine and TRAb, thyroid ultrasound and orbital computed tomography, diagnoses were reached. This CDR3 region has 14 residues. V lost 9 bases, J lost 4 bases, and 18 bases lay in between. Germline lookup yields CDR1 SNHLY and CDR2 FYNNEI.

Material: blood. The TCR comes from a woman aged 40 to 55 with Graves' ophthalmopathy. The J gene is TRBJ1-2, the V gene TRBV2; D may be TRBD1 (6 bases). CDR3 residues: CARDPPGGGYGYTF. In nucleotides, the CDR3 is TGTGCCAGAGACCCTCCCGGAGGGGGCTATGGCTACACCTTC.